What follows describes a single TCR beta chain. Arm-PCR of CDR3 regions and iRepertoire HTBI primers were the basis on which TCR beta libraries were built. Per the study methods: The samples yielded fewer than 75 TRBV and 14 TRBJ segments. TCRdb fed the multiplex PCR reads into MiXCR, producing one record per CDR3 protein. The V and J calls follow TCRdb's processing rather than the paper's. Of approximately 540,000 distinct CDR3 sequences detected, 12% appear once; the ten largest clones hold around 10%. The sample belongs to a study of regulatory T cells in long-lasting Graves disease. Time point described: newly diagnosed GD, antithyroid drugs for less than 3 months. The TCR library was made from RNA that had been extracted from PBMCs in TRIzol. Diagnoses of Graves' disease were made by American Thyroid Association guidelines. These data were likewise used in another study, on T cells in Graves' hyperthyroidism and ophthalmopathy. From that study: Clinical symptoms, serum thyroxine, TRAb, thyroid ultrasound and orbital computed tomography established diagnosis. The HTBI primer set drove a first-round RT-PCR of the TCR CDR3.

Sequenced here: peripheral blood mononuclear cells (PBMCs), sampled at new diagnosis, from a patient treated with antithyroid drugs. This clonotype was obtained from a woman in her thirties with Graves disease.

CDR3 residues: CASSYLQGYTGELFF. Written as DNA, the CDR3 is TGTGCCAGCAGTTACCTCCAGGGGTACACCGGGGAGCTGTTTTTT. The J gene is TRBJ2-2, the V gene TRBV6-5; D possibly corresponds to TRBD1 (6 bases). The CDR3 runs to 15 residues. The germline gives CDR1 MNHEY, CDR2 SVGAGI. V shed 2 bases and J shed 3 bases, with 10 bases lying between them.